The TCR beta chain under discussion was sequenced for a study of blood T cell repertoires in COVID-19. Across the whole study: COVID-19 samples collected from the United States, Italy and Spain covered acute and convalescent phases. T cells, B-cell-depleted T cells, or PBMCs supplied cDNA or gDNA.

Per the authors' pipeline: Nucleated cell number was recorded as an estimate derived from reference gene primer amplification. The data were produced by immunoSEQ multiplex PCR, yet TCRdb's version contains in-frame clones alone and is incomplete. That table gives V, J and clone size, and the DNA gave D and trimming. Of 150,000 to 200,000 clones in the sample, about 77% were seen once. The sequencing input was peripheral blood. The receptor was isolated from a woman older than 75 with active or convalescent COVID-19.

CDR3 in DNA: TGTGCCAGCAGAGCGCTAGCCTACAATGAGCAGTTCTTC. Translation gives CASRALAYNEQFF. The chain employs TRBV27 and TRBJ2-1; no clear D gene. The V end lost 6 bases, the J end lost 2 bases, and 8 bases lay between the germline ends. Germline CDR1 reads MNHEY; CDR2 reads SMNVEV (reference sequence). CDR3 length: 13 amino acids.